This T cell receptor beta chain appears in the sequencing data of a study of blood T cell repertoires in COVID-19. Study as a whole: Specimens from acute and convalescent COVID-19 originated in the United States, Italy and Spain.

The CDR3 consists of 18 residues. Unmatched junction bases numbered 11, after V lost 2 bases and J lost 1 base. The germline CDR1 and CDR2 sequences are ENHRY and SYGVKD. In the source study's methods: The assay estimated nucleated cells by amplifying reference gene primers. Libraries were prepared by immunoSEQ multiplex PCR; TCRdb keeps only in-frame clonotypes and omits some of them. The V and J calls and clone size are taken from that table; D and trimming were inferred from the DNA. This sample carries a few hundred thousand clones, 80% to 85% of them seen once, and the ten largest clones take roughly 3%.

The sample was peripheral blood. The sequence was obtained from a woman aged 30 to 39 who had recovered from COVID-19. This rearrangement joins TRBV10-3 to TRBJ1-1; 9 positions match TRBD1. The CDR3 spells CAISEGRDRAGKNTEAFF. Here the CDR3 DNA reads TGTGCCATCAGTGAGGGGCGGGACAGGGCCGGTAAGAACACTGAAGCTTTCTTT.